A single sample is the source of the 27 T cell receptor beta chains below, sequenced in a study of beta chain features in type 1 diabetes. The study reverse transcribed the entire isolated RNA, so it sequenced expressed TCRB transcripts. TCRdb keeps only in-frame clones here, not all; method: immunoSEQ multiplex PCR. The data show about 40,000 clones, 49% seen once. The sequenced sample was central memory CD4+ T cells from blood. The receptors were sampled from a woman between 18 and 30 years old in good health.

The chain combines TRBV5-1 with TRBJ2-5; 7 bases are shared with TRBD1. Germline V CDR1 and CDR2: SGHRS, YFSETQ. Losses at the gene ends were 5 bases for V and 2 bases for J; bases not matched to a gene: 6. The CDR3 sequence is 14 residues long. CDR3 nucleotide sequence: TGCGCCAGCAGGACCGGACAGGTGCAAGAGACCCAGTACTTC. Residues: CASRTGQVQETQYF.

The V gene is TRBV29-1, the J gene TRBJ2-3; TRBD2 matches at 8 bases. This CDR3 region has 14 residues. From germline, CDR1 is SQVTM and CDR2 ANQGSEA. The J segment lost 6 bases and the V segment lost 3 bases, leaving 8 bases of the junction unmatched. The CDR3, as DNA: TGCAGCGTTGAGGGGGCGGGAGGCGGCGATACGCAGTATTTT. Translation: CSVEGAGGGDTQYF.

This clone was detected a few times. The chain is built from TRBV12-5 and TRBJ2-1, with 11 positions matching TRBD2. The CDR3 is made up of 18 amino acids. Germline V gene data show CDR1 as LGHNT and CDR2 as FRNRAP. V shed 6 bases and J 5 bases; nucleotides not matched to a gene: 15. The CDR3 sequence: CASGTTSGRSNGHNEQFF. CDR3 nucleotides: TGTGCTAGTGGAACTACTAGCGGGAGAAGTAATGGCCACAATGAGCAGTTCTTC.

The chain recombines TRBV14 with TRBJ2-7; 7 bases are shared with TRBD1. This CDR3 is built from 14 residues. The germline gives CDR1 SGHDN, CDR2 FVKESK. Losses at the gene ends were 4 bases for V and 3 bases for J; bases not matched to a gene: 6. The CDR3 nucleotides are TGTGCCAGCAGCCCGTTTCAGGGGGACTACGAGCAGTACTTC. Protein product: CASSPFQGDYEQYF.

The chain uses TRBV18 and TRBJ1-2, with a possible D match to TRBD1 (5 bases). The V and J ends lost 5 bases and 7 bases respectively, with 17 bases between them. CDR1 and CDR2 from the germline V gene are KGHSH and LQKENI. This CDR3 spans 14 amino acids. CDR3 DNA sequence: TGTGCCAGCTCAGTTGTTGAGGAGGGGACTGGCTACACCTTC. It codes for CASSVVEEGTGYTF.

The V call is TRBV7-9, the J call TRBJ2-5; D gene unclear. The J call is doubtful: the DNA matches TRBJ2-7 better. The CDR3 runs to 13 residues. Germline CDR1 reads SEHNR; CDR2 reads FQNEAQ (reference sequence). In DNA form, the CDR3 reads TGTGCCAGCAGCTTAGCGCGGCTCTACGAGCAGTACTTC. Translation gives CASSLARLYEQYF.

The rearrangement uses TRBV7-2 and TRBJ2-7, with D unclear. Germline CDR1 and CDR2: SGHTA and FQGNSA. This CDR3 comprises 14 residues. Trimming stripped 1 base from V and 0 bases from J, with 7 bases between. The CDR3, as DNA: TGTGCCAGCAGCTTAGATCCTAGCTCCTACGAGCAGTACTTC. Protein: CASSLDPSSYEQYF.

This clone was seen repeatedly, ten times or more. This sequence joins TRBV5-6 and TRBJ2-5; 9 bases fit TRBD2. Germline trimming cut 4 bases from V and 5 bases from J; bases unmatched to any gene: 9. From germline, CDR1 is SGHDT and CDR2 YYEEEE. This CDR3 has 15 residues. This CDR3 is CASSPRRGGVETQYF. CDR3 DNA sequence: TGTGCCAGCAGCCCGAGGCGGGGGGGCGTTGAGACCCAGTACTTC.

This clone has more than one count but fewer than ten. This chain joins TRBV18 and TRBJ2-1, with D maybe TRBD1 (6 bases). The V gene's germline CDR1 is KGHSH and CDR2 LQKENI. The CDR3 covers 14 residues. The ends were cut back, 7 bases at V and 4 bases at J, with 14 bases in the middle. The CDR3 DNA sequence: TGTGCCAGCTGCCGGGACAAGGATTACAATGAGCAGTTCTTC. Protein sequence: CASCRDKDYNEQFF.

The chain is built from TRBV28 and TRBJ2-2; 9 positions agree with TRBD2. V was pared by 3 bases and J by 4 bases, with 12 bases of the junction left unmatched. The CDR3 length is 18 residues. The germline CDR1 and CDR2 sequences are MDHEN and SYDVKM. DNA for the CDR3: TGTGCCAGCAGTTTGGCGGGGCCTAGCGGGGTTATCACCGGGGAGCTGTTTTTT. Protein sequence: CASSLAGPSGVITGELFF.

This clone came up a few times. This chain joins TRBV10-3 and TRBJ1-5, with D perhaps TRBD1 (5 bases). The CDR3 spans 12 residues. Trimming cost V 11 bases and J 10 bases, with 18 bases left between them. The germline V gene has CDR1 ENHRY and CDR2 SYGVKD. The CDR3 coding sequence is TGTGCCGCCGGGCCCGGGCAGGGTCCCCAGCATTTT. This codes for CAAGPGQGPQHF.

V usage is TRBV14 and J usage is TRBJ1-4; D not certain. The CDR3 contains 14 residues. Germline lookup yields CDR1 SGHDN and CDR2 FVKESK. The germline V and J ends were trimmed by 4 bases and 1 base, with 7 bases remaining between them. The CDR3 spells CASSRAVTNEKLFF. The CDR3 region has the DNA TGTGCCAGCAGCCGGGCAGTAACTAATGAAAAACTGTTTTTT. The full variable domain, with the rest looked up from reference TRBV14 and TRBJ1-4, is EAGVTQFPSHSVIEKGQTVTLRCDPISGHDNLYWYRRVMGKEIKFLLHFVKESKQDESGMPNNRFLAERTGGTYSTLKVQPAELEDSGVYFCASSRAVTNEKLFFGSGTQLSVL.

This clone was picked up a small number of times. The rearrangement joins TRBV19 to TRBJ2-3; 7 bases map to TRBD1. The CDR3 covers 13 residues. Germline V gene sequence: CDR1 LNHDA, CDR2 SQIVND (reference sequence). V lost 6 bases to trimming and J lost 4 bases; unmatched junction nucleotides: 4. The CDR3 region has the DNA TGTGCCAGTAGGGGACAGCTCCCAGATACGCAGTATTTT. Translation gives CASRGQLPDTQYF.

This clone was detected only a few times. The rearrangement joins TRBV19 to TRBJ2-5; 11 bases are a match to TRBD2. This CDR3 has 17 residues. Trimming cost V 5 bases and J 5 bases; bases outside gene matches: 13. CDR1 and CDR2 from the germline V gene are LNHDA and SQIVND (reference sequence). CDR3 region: CASSGHSGRAERETQYF. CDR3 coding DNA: TGTGCCAGTAGTGGTCATAGCGGGAGGGCCGAACGGGAGACCCAGTACTTC.

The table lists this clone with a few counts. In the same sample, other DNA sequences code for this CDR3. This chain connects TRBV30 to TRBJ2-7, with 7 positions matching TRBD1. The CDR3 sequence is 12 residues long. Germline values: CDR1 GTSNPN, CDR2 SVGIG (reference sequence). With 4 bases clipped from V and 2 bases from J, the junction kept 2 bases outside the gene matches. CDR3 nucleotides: TGTGCCTGGAAACAGGGGACCTACGAGCAGTACTTC. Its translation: CAWKQGTYEQYF.

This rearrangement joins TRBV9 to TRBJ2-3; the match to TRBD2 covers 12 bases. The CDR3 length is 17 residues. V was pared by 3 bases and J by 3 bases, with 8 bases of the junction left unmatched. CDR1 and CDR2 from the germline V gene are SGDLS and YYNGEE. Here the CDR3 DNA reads TGTGCCAGCAGCGCCACCGGACTAGCGGGACTAACAGATACGCAGTATTTT. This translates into CASSATGLAGLTDTQYF.

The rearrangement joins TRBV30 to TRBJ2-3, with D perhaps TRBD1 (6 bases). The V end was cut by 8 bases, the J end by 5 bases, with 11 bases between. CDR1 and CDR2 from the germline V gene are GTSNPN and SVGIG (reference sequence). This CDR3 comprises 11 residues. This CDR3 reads CAGGGGDTQYF. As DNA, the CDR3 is TGTGCCGGGGGCGGAGGAGATACGCAGTATTTT.

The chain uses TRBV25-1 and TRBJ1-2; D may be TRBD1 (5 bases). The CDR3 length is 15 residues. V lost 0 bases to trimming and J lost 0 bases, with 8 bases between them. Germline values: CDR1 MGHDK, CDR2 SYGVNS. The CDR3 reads CASSEYGGANYGYTF. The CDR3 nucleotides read TGTGCCAGCAGTGAATATGGGGGGGCTAACTATGGCTACACCTTC.

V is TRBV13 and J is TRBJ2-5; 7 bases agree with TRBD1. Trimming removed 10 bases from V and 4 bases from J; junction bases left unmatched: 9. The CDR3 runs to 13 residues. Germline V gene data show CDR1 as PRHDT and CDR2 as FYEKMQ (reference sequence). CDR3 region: CATSRGPGETQYF. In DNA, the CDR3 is TGTGCCACCTCTAGGGGGCCTGGAGAGACCCAGTACTTC.

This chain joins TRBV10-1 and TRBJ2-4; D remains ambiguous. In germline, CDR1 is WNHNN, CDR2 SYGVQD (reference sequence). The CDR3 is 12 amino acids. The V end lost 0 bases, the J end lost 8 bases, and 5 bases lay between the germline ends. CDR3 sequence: CASSESIDIQYF. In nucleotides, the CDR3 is TGCGCCAGCAGTGAGTCGATAGACATTCAGTACTTC.

The CDR3 sequence is CASGQENYGYTF. In nucleotides, the CDR3 is TGTGCCAGCGGACAGGAGAACTATGGCTACACCTTC. The chain joins TRBV27 to TRBJ1-2; 7 positions agree with TRBD1. This CDR3 spans 12 amino acids. Germline trimming cut 8 bases from V and 2 bases from J; bases unmatched to any gene: 2. Per the germline V gene, CDR1 is MNHEY and CDR2 is SMNVEV (reference sequence).

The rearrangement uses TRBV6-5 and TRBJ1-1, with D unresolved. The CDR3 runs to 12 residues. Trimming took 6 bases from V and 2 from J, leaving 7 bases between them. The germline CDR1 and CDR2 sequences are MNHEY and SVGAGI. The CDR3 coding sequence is TGTGCCAGCAGAAGAGTTAACACTGAAGCTTTCTTT. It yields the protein CASRRVNTEAFF.

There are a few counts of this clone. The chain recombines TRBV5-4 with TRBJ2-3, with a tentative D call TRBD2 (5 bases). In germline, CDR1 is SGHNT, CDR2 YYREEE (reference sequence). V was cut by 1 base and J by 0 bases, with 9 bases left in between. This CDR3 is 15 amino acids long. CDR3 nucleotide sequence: TGTGCCAGCAGCTTGAATAGCGAAAGCACAGATACGCAGTATTTT. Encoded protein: CASSLNSESTDTQYF. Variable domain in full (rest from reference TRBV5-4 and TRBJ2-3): ETGVTQSPTHLIKTRGQQVTLRCSSQSGHNTVSWYQQALGQGPQFIFQYYREEENGRGNFPPRFSGLQFPNYSSELNVNALELDDSALYLCASSLNSESTDTQYFGPGTRLTVL.

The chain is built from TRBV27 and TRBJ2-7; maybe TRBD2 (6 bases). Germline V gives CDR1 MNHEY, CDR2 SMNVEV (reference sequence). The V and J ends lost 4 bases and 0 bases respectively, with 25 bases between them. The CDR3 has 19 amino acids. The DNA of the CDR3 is TGTGCCAGCAGTTCCATGATCAGGGATGCGGGGCTACACTCCTACGAGCAGTACTTC. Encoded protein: CASSSMIRDAGLHSYEQYF.

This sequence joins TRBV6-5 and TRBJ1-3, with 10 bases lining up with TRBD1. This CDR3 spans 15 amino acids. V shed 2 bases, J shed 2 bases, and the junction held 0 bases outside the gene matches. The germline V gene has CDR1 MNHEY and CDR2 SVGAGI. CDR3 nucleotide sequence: TGTGCCAGCAGTTACGGACAGGGGGCTGGAAACACCATATATTTT. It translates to CASSYGQGAGNTIYF.

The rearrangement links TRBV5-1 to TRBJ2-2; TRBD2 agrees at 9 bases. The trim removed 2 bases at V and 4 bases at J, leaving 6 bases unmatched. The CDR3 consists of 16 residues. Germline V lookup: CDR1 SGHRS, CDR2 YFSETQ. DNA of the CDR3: TGCGCCAGCAGCTTTTCGCGGGGGGGCACCACCGGGGAGCTGTTTTTT. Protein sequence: CASSFSRGGTTGELFF.

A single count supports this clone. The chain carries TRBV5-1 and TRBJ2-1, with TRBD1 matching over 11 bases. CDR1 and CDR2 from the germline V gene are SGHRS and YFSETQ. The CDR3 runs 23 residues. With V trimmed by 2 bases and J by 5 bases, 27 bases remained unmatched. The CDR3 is CASSFPGRGQGGPVALGNNEQFF. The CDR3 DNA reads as TGCGCCAGCAGCTTCCCGGGGCGGGGACAGGGGGGCCCGGTAGCGCTAGGTAACAATGAGCAGTTCTTC. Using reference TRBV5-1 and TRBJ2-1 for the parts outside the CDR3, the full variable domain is KAGVTQTPRYLIKTRGQQVTLSCSPISGHRSVSWYQQTPGQGLQFLFEYFSETQRNKGNFPGRFSGRQFSNSRSEMNVSTLELGDSALYLCASSFPGRGQGGPVALGNNEQFFGPGTRLTVL.